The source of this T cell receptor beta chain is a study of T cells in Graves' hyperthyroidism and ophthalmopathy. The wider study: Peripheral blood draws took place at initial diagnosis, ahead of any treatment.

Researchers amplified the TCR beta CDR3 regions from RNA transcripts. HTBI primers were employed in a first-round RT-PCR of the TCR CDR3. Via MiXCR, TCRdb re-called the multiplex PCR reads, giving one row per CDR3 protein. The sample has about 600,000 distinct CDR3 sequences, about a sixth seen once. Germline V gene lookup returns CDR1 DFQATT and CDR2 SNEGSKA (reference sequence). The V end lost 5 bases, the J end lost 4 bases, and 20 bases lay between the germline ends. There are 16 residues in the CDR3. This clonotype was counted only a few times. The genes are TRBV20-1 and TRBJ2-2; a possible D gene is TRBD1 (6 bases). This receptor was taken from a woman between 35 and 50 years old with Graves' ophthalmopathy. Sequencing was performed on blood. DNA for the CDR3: TGCAGTGCTGAGGGTTCTGGGGGCGCCGGCACCGGGGAGCTGTTTTTT. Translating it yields CSAEGSGGAGTGELFF.